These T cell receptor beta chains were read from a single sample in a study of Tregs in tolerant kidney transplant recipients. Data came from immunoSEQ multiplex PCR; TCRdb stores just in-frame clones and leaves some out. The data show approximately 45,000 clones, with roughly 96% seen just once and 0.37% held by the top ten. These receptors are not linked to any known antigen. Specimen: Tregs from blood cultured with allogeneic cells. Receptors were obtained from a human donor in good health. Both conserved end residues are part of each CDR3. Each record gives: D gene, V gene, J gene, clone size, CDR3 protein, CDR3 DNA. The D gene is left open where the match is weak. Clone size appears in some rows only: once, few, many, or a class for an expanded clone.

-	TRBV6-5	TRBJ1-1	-	CASSFHTEAFF	TGTGCCAGCAGTTTCCACACTGAAGCTTTCTTT
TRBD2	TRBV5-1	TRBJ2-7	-	CASSLGGLVLSYEQYF	TGCGCCAGCAGCTTGGGGGGACTAGTCTTGTCCTACGAGCAGTACTTC
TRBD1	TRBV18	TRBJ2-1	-	CASSPPTGTGAYFEQFF	TGTGCCAGCTCACCACCGACCGGGACAGGGGCCTATTTTGAGCAGTTCTTC
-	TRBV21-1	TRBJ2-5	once	CASSKGTQETQYF	TGTGCCAGCAGCAAAGGGACCCAAGAGACCCAGTACTTC
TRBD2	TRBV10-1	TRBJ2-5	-	CASSESVTSGSSKETQYF	TGCGCCAGCAGTGAGTCGGTAACTAGCGGGAGCAGTAAAGAGACCCAGTACTTC
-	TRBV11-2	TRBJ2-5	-	CASSVGQNQETQYF	TGTGCCAGCAGCGTAGGACAGAATCAAGAGACCCAGTACTTC
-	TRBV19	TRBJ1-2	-	CAGRGAAAPYGYTF	TGTGCCGGAAGGGGGGCCGCCGCGCCCTATGGCTACACCTTC
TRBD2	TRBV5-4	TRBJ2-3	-	CASSLTSGSRDTQYF	TGTGCCAGCAGTTTGACTAGCGGGAGCCGAGATACGCAGTATTTT
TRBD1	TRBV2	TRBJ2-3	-	CASSPRMGTGGADTQYF	TGTGCCAGCAGTCCCCGAATGGGGACAGGGGGGGCAGATACGCAGTATTTT
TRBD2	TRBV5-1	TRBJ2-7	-	CASSPVGGSGGYEQYF	TGCGCCAGCAGCCCGGTAGGCGGTAGCGGGGGCTACGAGCAGTACTTC
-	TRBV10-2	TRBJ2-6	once	CASSESGTGANVLTF	TGCGCCAGCAGTGAGTCGGGTACTGGGGCCAACGTCCTGACTTTC
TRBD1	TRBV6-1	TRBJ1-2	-	CASSLTGYGYTF	TGTGCCAGCAGCCTGACAGGGTATGGCTACACCTTC
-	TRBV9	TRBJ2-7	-	CASSVASGIEQYF	TGTGCCAGCAGCGTAGCCTCAGGGATTGAGCAGTACTTC
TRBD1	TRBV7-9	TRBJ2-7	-	CASSRADRGSYEQYF	TGTGCCAGCAGTCGGGCAGACAGGGGTTCCTACGAGCAGTACTTC
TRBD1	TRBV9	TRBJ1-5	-	CASSVGGQGSNQPQHF	TGTGCCAGCAGCGTAGGAGGACAGGGAAGCAATCAGCCCCAGCATTTT
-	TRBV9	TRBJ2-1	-	CASSAADLGEQFF	TGTGCCAGCAGCGCCGCCGATTTAGGCGAGCAGTTCTTC
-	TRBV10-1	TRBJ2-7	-	CASSESKGTLSGEQYF	TGCGCCAGCAGTGAGTCGAAAGGGACACTAAGCGGAGAGCAGTACTTC
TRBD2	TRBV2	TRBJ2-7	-	CASSGTLAGGLYEQYF	TGTGCCAGCAGTGGAACCCTAGCGGGGGGACTTTACGAGCAGTACTTC
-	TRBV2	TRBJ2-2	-	CASSRQGNTGELFF	TGTGCCAGCAGTCGCCAGGGTAACACCGGGGAGCTGTTTTTT
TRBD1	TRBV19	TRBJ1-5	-	CASSKRQGAPNQPQHF	TGTGCCAGTAGTAAAAGGCAGGGGGCCCCTAATCAGCCCCAGCATTTT
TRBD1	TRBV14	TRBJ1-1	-	CASSQLPGQGRGTEAFF	TGTGCCAGCAGCCAACTACCCGGACAGGGACGGGGGACTGAAGCTTTCTTT
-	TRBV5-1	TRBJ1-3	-	CASSLGRKSSGNTIYF	TGCGCCAGCAGCTTGGGGCGCAAGAGCTCTGGAAACACCATATATTTT
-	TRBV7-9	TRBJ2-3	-	CASSPDLADTQYF	TGTGCCAGCAGTCCGGACCTAGCAGATACGCAGTATTTT
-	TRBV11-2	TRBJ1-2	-	CASSQGLGRLYGYTF	TGTGCCAGCAGCCAGGGGTTGGGCCGGCTCTATGGCTACACCTTC